This T cell receptor beta chain was sequenced during a study of T-cell memory formation after mild COVID-19 (dated by TCRdb to about 2021). Background for the entire study: Most TCR sequence clusters were specific to one of the two donors. Two young, previously healthy adult volunteers, one female and one male, were included in the cohort. In two donors, T-cell clones that expanded and contracted after mild COVID-19 were followed by sequencing TCRalpha and TCRbeta repertoires longitudinally. General study outcomes and caveats: Contracting CD4+ clones were found mainly in CM and EM memory subsets, while CD8+ clones were enriched in EMRA. The study included only a couple of mild cases, and larger cohorts that include severe cases with pre-infection samples were judged to be necessary. The detection of some responding clones in pre-infection memory suggests that pre-existing cross-reactive memory T cells joined the SARS-CoV-2 response. From day 15 to 85, contracting clones showed balanced CD4/CD8 phenotypes, whereas a second wave of clones that expanded from day 15 to 37 leaned towards CD4+. Whether the second-wave clones peaking on day 37 were SARS-CoV-2 specific was not confirmed.

The CDR3, cysteine through phenylalanine, is 14 amino acids long. The read is trimmed to its CDR3 DNA, 42 bases read in frame from base 1. The junction shows trimming of 4 bases on V and 0 bases on J, plus 9 bases between the germline ends. Based on the germline V gene, the CDR1 and CDR2 sequences are SNHLY and FYNNEI. PBMCs were isolated by Ficoll-Paque density gradient centrifugation. The instrument given in TCRdb is Illumina NovaSeq 6000. cDNA libraries for TCRalpha and TCRbeta were prepared by 5'RACE using constant-segment primers, with sample barcodes and unique molecular identifiers added. Trizol reagent was used to extract RNA from every sample. Libraries were amplified in two PCR steps, with a second sample barcode and Illumina TruSeq adapters added in the second step. Sequencing of libraries was performed on an Illumina NovaSeq with 2 x 150 bp paired-end reads. The paper's processing steps were these. Reads were demultiplexed and collapsed into UMI-guided consensus sequences with migec v1.2.7. With mixcr v2.1.11, UMI consensuses were aligned to TRA and TRB V and J templates and assembled into clonotypes. Clonotypes were classified as expanded or contracted when called significant by both edgeR and NoisET, with noise models trained on biological replicates. For edgeR calls, a false discovery rate-adjusted p below 0.01 and a log2 fold-change threshold of 1 were applied. As an exploratory analysis of dynamics, PCA with hierarchical clustering was applied to max-normalized trajectories of the 1000 most abundant clonotypes. Separately sequenced CD4+ and CD8+ repertoires were used to assign a CD4 or CD8 phenotype to each responding clone. TCRdb handled the public reads itself, with Q25 trimming in fastp and clone calling in MiXCR, and kept productive beta chains. CDR3 protein duplicates are merged, each entry listing the most common genes and DNA. V and J calls and clone size were set by TCRdb, not the authors. The sample yields around 140,000 distinct CDR3 sequences; 6% to 7% were counted once. The ten most abundant clones make up more than 2% of the sample.

This clonotype was seen a few times. Its antigen is unknown. Qualities for individual bases were not recorded, and no much larger clone is one base off. Sequencing was carried out using PBMCs or a T cell subset sorted from them (not recorded which). The receptor comes from an adult woman who had mild COVID-19 (a few samples of this study predate the infection). The sample titles of this study are shuffled in the database, so cell type and time point are left out; the donor was told from shared clones. Rearrangement joined TRBV2 to TRBJ1-1; the D region possibly corresponds to TRBD1 (5 bases align). The DNA sequence is TGTGCCAGCAGTGGGGGCAGGGTGAACACTGAAGCTTTCTTT. The resulting protein is CASSGGRVNTEAFF.